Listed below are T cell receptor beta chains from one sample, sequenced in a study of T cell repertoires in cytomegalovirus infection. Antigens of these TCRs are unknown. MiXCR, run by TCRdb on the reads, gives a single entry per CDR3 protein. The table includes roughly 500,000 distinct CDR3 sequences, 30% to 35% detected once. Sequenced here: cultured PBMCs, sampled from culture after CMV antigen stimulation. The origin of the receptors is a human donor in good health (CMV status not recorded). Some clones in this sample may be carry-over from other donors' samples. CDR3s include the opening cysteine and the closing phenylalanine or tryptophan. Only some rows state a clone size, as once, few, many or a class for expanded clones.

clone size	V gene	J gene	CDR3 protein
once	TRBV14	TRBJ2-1	CASSQELNGYNEQFF
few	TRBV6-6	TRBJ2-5	CASSYIGNQETQYF
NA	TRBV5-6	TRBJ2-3	CASSLLARRRRGTDTQYF
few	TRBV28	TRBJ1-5	CASSPGHSRNQPQHF
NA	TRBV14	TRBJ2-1	CASSQEQGPYNEQFF
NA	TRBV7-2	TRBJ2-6	CASRTSEGASGANVLTF
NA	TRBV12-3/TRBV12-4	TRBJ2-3	CASSKLAGGPQDTQYF
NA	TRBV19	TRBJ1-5	CASSIGTMGNQPQHF
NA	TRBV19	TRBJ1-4	CASSPQTGTREKLFF
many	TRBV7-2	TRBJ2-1	CASSRDRGVYNEQFF
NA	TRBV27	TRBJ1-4	CASRSWTANEKLFF
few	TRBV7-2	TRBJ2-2	CASSLGGTIDTGELFF
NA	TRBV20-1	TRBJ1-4	CSASLGNEKLFF
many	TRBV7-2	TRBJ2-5	CASSTPEGLAGVETQYF
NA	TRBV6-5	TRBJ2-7	CASSYSLDETYEQYF
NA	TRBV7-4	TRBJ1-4	CASSSPNEKLFF
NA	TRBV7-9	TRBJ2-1	CASSLSRQVIPSNEQFF
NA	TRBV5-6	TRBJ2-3	CASSLFRTSPADTQYF
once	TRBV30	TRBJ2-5	CAWRPTQGKEETQYF
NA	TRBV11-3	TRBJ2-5	CASSFGPGAETQYF
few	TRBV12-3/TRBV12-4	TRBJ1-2	CASSLRGDRRNYGYTF